This T cell receptor (beta chain) was identified in a study of blood T cell repertoires in COVID-19. Study in general: Donors in the United States, Italy and Spain gave samples during acute or convalescent COVID-19. T cells, B-cell-depleted T cells, or PBMCs provided the cDNA or gDNA that served as material.

This CDR3 spans 14 amino acids. V was shortened by 1 base and J by 2 bases, with 8 bases between the two germline ends. From germline, CDR1 is SGHRS and CDR2 YFSETQ. This clone was recorded only once. Original processing methods: Nucleated cell number was recorded as an estimate derived from reference gene primer amplification. The data were produced by immunoSEQ multiplex PCR, yet TCRdb's version contains in-frame clones alone and is incomplete. V, J and clone size are taken as reported in that table, and D and trimming were inferred from the DNA itself. This sample has 250,000 to 300,000 clones, with approximately 91% found just once.

The sequencing input was peripheral blood. The clonotype originates from a woman aged 25 to 39 with COVID-19, enrolled during active disease. The chain uses TRBV5-1 and TRBJ2-3, with TRBD1 as a possible D gene (5 bases). The CDR3 spells CASSLNRITDTQYF. CDR3 nucleotide sequence: TGCGCCAGCAGCTTGAACAGGATCACAGATACGCAGTATTTT.